The clone carrying this T cell receptor (beta chain) was detected only a few times. The data derive from a study of blood T cell repertoires in COVID-19. Whole-study context: Spain, Italy and the United States supplied samples that represented acute and convalescent COVID-19. In each case, the material was cDNA or gDNA derived from T cells, B-cell-depleted T cells, or PBMCs.

J was trimmed by 2 bases and V by 1 base; bases with no gene match: 4. The CDR3 totals 15 residues. Germline V gene data show CDR1 as LGHDT and CDR2 as YNNKEL (reference sequence). As handled by the study authors: For nucleated cells, counts were estimated from reference gene primer amplification. TCRdb's copy holds only in-frame clones and misses some; the assay was immunoSEQ multiplex PCR. V, J and clone size are those of that table, while D and trimming were read from the DNA. This sample has 75,000 to 95,000 clones, with roughly 88% found just once. The rearrangement joins TRBV3-1 (or the pseudogene TRBV3-2) to TRBJ2-7; 8 bases align to TRBD1. The specimen was peripheral blood. The sequence was collected from a human donor in a cohort sampled during active COVID-19. CDR3 sequence (DNA): TGTGCCAGCAGCCAAGTGACAGGGGCAGCCTACGAGCAGTACTTC. Translation gives CASSQVTGAAYEQYF.